The 22 T cell receptor beta chains below were found in one sample sequenced in a study of T cells expressing NK-cell markers. Reprocessing the 5' RACE reads, TCRdb reports a single entry for every CDR3 protein and omits DNA. The sample includes roughly 390,000 distinct CDR3 sequences. Sequenced: blood T cells: a sorted CD56 or NKG2C T cell subset, CD4+ or CD8+ T cells, or bulk PBMC T cells (not recorded which). Receptors originate from a woman aged 45-65 years in good health.

The J gene is TRBJ2-1, the V gene TRBV12-5. Germline assignment: CDR1 LGHNT and CDR2 FRNRAP. The CDR3 is made up of 14 amino acids. CDR3 amino acids: CASGLGESSSQQFF.

This chain links TRBV29-1 with TRBJ1-5; TCRdb names TRBD1, which stays unverified in the absence of DNA. Germline CDR1 is SQVTM and CDR2 is ANQGSEA. The CDR3 extends over 14 amino acids. CDR3 loop: CSVEDKGANQPQHF.

The chain links TRBV6-5 to TRBJ2-2; TCRdb picks TRBD2, but there is no DNA to check that call. In germline, CDR1 is MNHEY, CDR2 SVGAGI. The CDR3 length is 18 residues. CDR3 in amino acids: CASSLLVGLGRSTGELFF.

The rearrangement uses TRBV11-2 and TRBJ2-1; the TCRdb D gene call, TRBD1, has no DNA to confirm it. The CDR3 is 16 amino acids. The germline V gene encodes CDR1 SGHAT and CDR2 FQNNGV. CDR3 region: CASSSSTGPSYNEQFF.

V usage is TRBV20-1 and J usage is TRBJ1-5; no DNA is available, so the TRBD1 call from TCRdb remains unchecked. The CDR3 sequence is 13 residues long. In germline, CDR1 is DFQATT, CDR2 SNEGSKA (reference sequence). CDR3 loop: CSARQGPVGPQHF.

The chain recombines TRBV29-1 with TRBJ1-2; TCRdb's D call of TRBD1 is untestable without DNA. The germline V gene has CDR1 SQVTM and CDR2 ANQGSEA. The CDR3 consists of 16 residues. The CDR3 loop is CSVDLTGSGQTAGYTF.

The rearrangement joins TRBV11-2 to TRBJ2-5; TCRdb's D call, TRBD2, is unchecked because there is no DNA. Germline V lookup: CDR1 SGHAT, CDR2 FQNNGV. The CDR3 is made up of 15 amino acids. This chain's CDR3 is CASSPGASGSETQYF. Full variable domain (missing parts from reference TRBV11-2 and TRBJ2-5): EAGVAQSPRYKIIEKRQSVAFWCNPISGHATLYWYQQILGQGPKLLIQFQNNGVVDDSQLPKDRFSAERLKGVDSTLKIQPAKLEDSAVYLCASSPGASGSETQYFGPGTRLLVL.

The chain carries TRBV24-1 and TRBJ2-5; TCRdb's D call of TRBD2 is untestable without DNA. This CDR3 spans 16 amino acids. Germline-derived CDR1 and CDR2 are KGHDR and SFDVKD. The CDR3 sequence: CATSDTRGRSGETQYF.

J is TRBJ1-4 and V is TRBV11-2; as DNA is missing, the TRBD1 call by TCRdb cannot be tested. CDR1 is SGHAT and CDR2 is FQNNGV in the germline V gene. This CDR3 contains 13 residues. The CDR3 spells CASSANRGEKLFF.

The genes are TRBV25-1 and TRBJ1-1; the D call from TCRdb, TRBD1, cannot be confirmed without DNA. Germline CDR1 and CDR2: MGHDK and SYGVNS. The CDR3 runs to 12 residues. CDR3 sequence reads: CASRRQGSFAFF.

This chain uses TRBV20-1 with TRBJ2-3; TCRdb's D call, TRBD1, is unchecked because there is no DNA. The CDR3 has 14 residues. CDR1 DFQATT and CDR2 SNEGSKA come from the germline V gene (reference sequence). CDR3: CSARTASSTDTQYF.

The chain uses TRBV15 and TRBJ2-1; the TCRdb call, TRBD2, lacks DNA for checking. The CDR3 totals 15 residues. The germline gives CDR1 LNHNV, CDR2 YYDKDF (reference sequence). The CDR3 is CATSSSGTSSYEQFF.

The chain is built from TRBV11-2 and TRBJ2-1; without DNA, the TCRdb call of TRBD1 cannot be checked. Germline assignment: CDR1 SGHAT and CDR2 FQNNGV. The CDR3 extends over 15 amino acids. This chain's CDR3 is CASSPGQGALNEQFF.

The CDR3 sequence: CASSLLGLGVIEQFF. The chain is built from TRBV7-2 and TRBJ2-1; with no DNA, the TCRdb D assignment of TRBD2 cannot be verified. Looked up from germline, CDR1 is SGHTA and CDR2 is FQGNSA. The CDR3 totals 15 residues. Supplemented by reference TRBV7-2 and TRBJ2-1, the full variable domain reads GAGVSQSPSNKVTEKGKDVELRCDPISGHTALYWYRQSLGQGLEFLIYFQGNSAPDKSGLPSDRFSAERTGGSVSTLTIQRTQQEDSAVYLCASSLLGLGVIEQFFGPGTRLTVL.

The chain employs TRBV14 and TRBJ2-3; TCRdb gives TRBD1 as the D gene, but with no DNA this cannot be confirmed. The CDR3 totals 16 residues. Germline V gene sequence: CDR1 SGHDN, CDR2 FVKESK. The CDR3 region is CASSSLGRGRPGSQYF.

The V and J genes are TRBV24-1 and TRBJ2-1; the D call of TRBD1 rests on TCRdb alone, since no DNA is present to check it. CDR1 and CDR2 from the germline V gene are KGHDR and SFDVKD. CDR3 length: 16 amino acids. This CDR3 is CATSERTGATYNEQFF.

This chain connects TRBV6-6 to TRBJ1-1; lacking DNA, the TRBD1 call made by TCRdb goes unchecked. CDR3 size: 15 residues. Germline-derived CDR1 and CDR2 are MNHNY and SVGAGI (reference sequence). CDR3: CASSPPGQGRTEAFF.

The genes are TRBV11-3 and TRBJ1-1. Germline V gives CDR1 SGHNT, CDR2 YENEEA. The length of the CDR3 is 13 residues. CDR3 residues: CASSSRPTTEAFF.

This chain connects TRBV6-5 to TRBJ2-1; with no DNA, the TCRdb D assignment of TRBD1 cannot be verified. The CDR3 spans 13 residues. CDR1 and CDR2 (germline): MNHEY, SVGAGI. The CDR3 protein is CASSPGRLNEQFF.

This rearrangement joins TRBV10-2 to TRBJ2-1; TCRdb selects TRBD2, and the lack of DNA leaves this call unchecked. From germline, CDR1 is WSHSY and CDR2 SAAADI. The CDR3 sequence is 15 residues long. The CDR3 spells CASQGSLRSDNEQFF.

The chain recombines TRBV12-3 or TRBV12-4 with TRBJ2-2; TCRdb indicates TRBD2, and absent DNA this call remains unverified. The CDR3 covers 20 residues. The CDR3 region is CASSSERPGLAAGDTGELFF.

The chain links TRBV11-2 to TRBJ1-1; the TRBD1 assignment by TCRdb is unverifiable without DNA. The CDR3 is made up of 12 amino acids. Germline CDR1 reads SGHAT; CDR2 reads FQNNGV. The CDR3 sequence: CASSLRGIEAFF.